This entry lists 22 T cell receptor beta chains sequenced from one sample in a study of T cell changes during pregnancy in multiple sclerosis. The protocol was immunoSEQ multiplex PCR, while the TCRdb copy is restricted to in-frame clones and leaves out a portion. In the table there are about 60,000 clones, around 93% of which are singletons. The material was peripheral blood, obtained in the first trimester of pregnancy. The receptor set was obtained from a female donor with multiple sclerosis, enrolled in a pregnancy study.

This sequence joins TRBV27 and TRBJ1-1, with TRBD1 identical over 7 bases. In germline, CDR1 is MNHEY, CDR2 SMNVEV (reference sequence). V trimming: 5 bases; J trimming: 0 bases; junction bases outside the gene matches: 9. The CDR3 runs 16 residues. CDR3 loop: CASSQQGTYMNTEAFF. DNA of the CDR3: TGTGCCAGCAGTCAACAGGGGACGTACATGAACACTGAAGCTTTCTTT.

The V and J genes are TRBV7-9 and TRBJ2-1, with TRBD2 identical over 11 bases. Germline loops: CDR1 SEHNR, CDR2 FQNEAQ (reference sequence). With V trimmed by 6 bases and J by 0 bases, 4 bases remained unmatched. This CDR3 has 16 residues. In DNA, the CDR3 is TGTGCCAGCAGGGCCGGGACTAGCGGCTCCTACAATGAGCAGTTCTTC. As protein: CASRAGTSGSYNEQFF.

The chain employs TRBV4-2 and TRBJ2-2; D unclear. Germline V lookup: CDR1 LGHNA, CDR2 YNFKEQ. This CDR3 has 16 amino acids. V dropped 1 base and J dropped 0 bases, with 9 bases sitting between them. CDR3 sequence reads: CASSQAVETNTGELFF. CDR3 DNA: TGTGCCAGCAGCCAAGCTGTAGAGACGAACACCGGGGAGCTGTTTTTT.

V gene TRBV7-2 combines with J gene TRBJ1-1; D is perhaps TRBD1 (6 bases). The ends were cut back, 1 base at V and 1 base at J, with 16 bases in the middle. The germline V gene has CDR1 SGHTA and CDR2 FQGNSA. The CDR3 is 17 residues long. The CDR3 sequence: CASSLGTSQGWNTEAFF. The CDR3 bases are TGTGCCAGCAGCTTAGGTACCTCACAGGGTTGGAACACTGAAGCTTTCTTT.

The chain couples TRBV10-3 to TRBJ1-2; D gene ambiguous. The V end was cut by 2 bases, the J end by 9 bases, with 16 bases between. Per germline, CDR1 ENHRY and CDR2 SYGVKD. The CDR3 extends over 14 amino acids. DNA of the CDR3: TGTGCCATCAGTGAGGTTGCGGATGGTGGTAGCTACACCTTC. Translation: CAISEVADGGSYTF.

CDR3 in DNA: TGTGCCAGCTTTCTACAGGGTGCAGCTTTCTTT. Translation: CASFLQGAAFF. The genes are TRBV19 and TRBJ1-1; D might be TRBD1 (6 bases). Deletions cut 9 bases from V and 10 bases from J, with 15 bases between. CDR1 and CDR2 (germline): LNHDA, SQIVND (reference sequence). CDR3 length equals 11 residues.

The rearrangement uses TRBV28 and TRBJ2-1; 10 bases are shared with TRBD2. The CDR3 runs to 22 residues. CDR1 is MDHEN, CDR2 SYDVKM, per germline. The V and J ends lost 1 base and 0 bases, in that order; junction bases with no gene match: 18. The CDR3 spells CASSLSALRAGGVFSSYNEQFF. For the CDR3, the DNA is TGTGCCAGCAGTTTATCCGCCCTTAGAGCGGGAGGGGTATTCAGCTCCTACAATGAGCAGTTCTTC.

V gene TRBV5-1 combines with J gene TRBJ2-2; D remains ambiguous. The CDR3 consists of 14 residues. V was shortened by 0 bases and J by 4 bases, with 7 bases between the two germline ends. Germline V gene data show CDR1 as SGHRS and CDR2 as YFSETQ. The CDR3 sequence is CASSLEPGTGELFF. Here the CDR3 DNA reads TGCGCCAGCAGCTTGGAACCCGGCACCGGGGAGCTGTTTTTT.

This chain uses TRBV27 with TRBJ2-1, with D maybe TRBD1 (6 bases). Trimming removed 5 bases from V and 0 bases from J, with 20 bases in between. The germline V gene encodes CDR1 MNHEY and CDR2 SMNVEV (reference sequence). The length of the CDR3 is 18 residues. The CDR3 DNA is TGTGCCAGCAGTCTGACAGGAGGACTGAGCGGCTCCTACAATGAGCAGTTCTTC. This gives the protein CASSLTGGLSGSYNEQFF.

This clone was counted a single time. The chain carries TRBV27 and TRBJ2-1; 12 bases map to TRBD2. Germline V CDR1 and CDR2: MNHEY, SMNVEV (reference sequence). The V segment lost 7 bases and the J segment 7 bases; nucleotides outside the gene matches: 11. This CDR3 has 16 amino acids. CDR3 sequence reads: CASTLAGGRGGNEQFF. As DNA, the CDR3 is TGTGCCAGCACTCTAGCGGGAGGGCGGGGGGGTAATGAGCAGTTCTTC.

This chain connects TRBV28 to TRBJ2-3; the match to TRBD2 covers 11 bases. Germline assignment: CDR1 MDHEN and CDR2 SYDVKM. After removal of 5 bases from V and 0 bases from J, the junction contained 7 bases not matched to a gene. CDR3 size: 17 residues. The CDR3 protein is CASSVTTSGASTDTQYF. The CDR3 DNA follows: TGTGCCAGCAGTGTAACGACTAGCGGGGCTAGCACAGATACGCAGTATTTT. Using reference TRBV28 and TRBJ2-3 for the parts outside the CDR3, the full variable domain is DVKVTQSSRYLVKRTGEKVFLECVQDMDHENMFWYRQDPGLGLRLIYFSYDVKMKEKGDIPEGYSVSREKKERFSLILESASTNQTSMYLCASSVTTSGASTDTQYFGPGTRLTVL.

This clone was counted a few times. The chain links TRBV19 to TRBJ2-3; 8 bases map to TRBD1. Germline CDR1 and CDR2: LNHDA and SQIVND (reference sequence). V was pared by 7 bases and J by 3 bases, with 21 bases of the junction left unmatched. CDR3 length: 19 residues. The CDR3 region has the DNA TGTGCCAGTACGAGTAACAAGCCCGGGACAGGCCTTATTACAGATACGCAGTATTTT. It codes for CASTSNKPGTGLITDTQYF.

V and J are TRBV7-8 and TRBJ2-7, with 14 positions matching TRBD2. J was trimmed by 4 bases and V by 1 base; bases with no gene match: 9. Germline-derived CDR1 and CDR2 are SGHVS and FQNEAQ. CDR3 length: 18 amino acids. CDR3 in DNA: TGTGCCAGCAGCTTAGACAAAGGACTAGCGGGAGGAAGGTACGAGCAGTACTTC. Its protein product is CASSLDKGLAGGRYEQYF.

The chain carries TRBV6-5 and TRBJ1-5; 7 bases fit TRBD1. CDR3 size: 14 residues. Per the germline V gene, CDR1 is MNHEY and CDR2 is SVGAGI. The J segment lost 1 base and the V segment lost 6 bases, leaving 3 bases of the junction unmatched. The DNA for the CDR3 is TGTGCCAGCAGCGACAGGGAGAGCAATCAGCCCCAGCATTTT. Its translation is CASSDRESNQPQHF.

A note on this clone: The junction departs from the called germline gene at one end, perhaps through a read error. This chain joins TRBV7-7 and TRBJ2-1, with TRBD1 identical over 7 bases. This CDR3 region has 15 residues. CDR1 and CDR2 from the germline V gene are SSHAT and FNYEAQ (reference sequence). The CDR3 loop reads CASSPGTETYNEQFF. The DNA of the CDR3 is TGTGCTAGCAGCCCCGGGACAGAGACCTACAATGAGCAGTTCTTC.

The genes are TRBV9 and TRBJ2-1, with 8 positions matching TRBD1. V lost 0 bases, J lost 0 bases, and 14 bases stayed unmatched. This CDR3 spans 20 amino acids. Germline-derived CDR1 and CDR2 are SGDLS and YYNGEE. CDR3 DNA sequence: TGTGCCAGCAGCGTAGGATCCGGGACAGGTACTGGAAGCTCCTACAATGAGCAGTTCTTC. Translation: CASSVGSGTGTGSSYNEQFF. The full variable domain, its missing parts supplied by reference TRBV9 and TRBJ2-1, is DSGVTQTPKHLITATGQRVTLRCSPRSGDLSVYWYQQSLDQGLQFLIQYYNGEERAKGNILERFSAQQFPDLHSELNLSSLELGDSALYFCASSVGSGTGTGSSYNEQFFGPGTRLTVL.

V and J are TRBV11-2 and TRBJ2-5; 7 bases match TRBD1. V lost 5 bases and J lost 0; bases outside the gene matches: 6. CDR1 is SGHAT, CDR2 FQNNGV, per germline. The CDR3 is 15 amino acids. DNA of the CDR3: TGTGCCAGCAGCGTCCCACAGGGGTACCAAGAGACCCAGTACTTC. As protein: CASSVPQGYQETQYF. The variable domain in full, with the rest retrieved from reference TRBV11-2 and TRBJ2-5, is EAGVAQSPRYKIIEKRQSVAFWCNPISGHATLYWYQQILGQGPKLLIQFQNNGVVDDSQLPKDRFSAERLKGVDSTLKIQPAKLEDSAVYLCASSVPQGYQETQYFGPGTRLLVL.

The rearrangement uses TRBV7-2 and TRBJ1-2; TRBD1 is a possible D gene (6 bases). This CDR3 contains 17 residues. Trimming removed 5 bases from V and 4 bases from J, with 23 bases in between. Germline loops: CDR1 SGHTA, CDR2 FQGNSA. The CDR3 loop is CASSPDSARQLFYGYTF. In DNA form, the CDR3 reads TGTGCCAGCAGCCCGGACAGTGCGCGACAACTTTTCTATGGCTACACCTTC.

The chain has TRBV18 and TRBJ2-3; D might be TRBD1 (5 bases). This CDR3 has 13 residues. Trimming stripped 4 bases from V and 5 bases from J, with 10 bases between. CDR1 is KGHSH, CDR2 LQKENI, per germline. As DNA, the CDR3 is TGTGCCAGCTCACTAAATAGGGGAGATACGCAGTATTTT. Translated, it gives CASSLNRGDTQYF.

The V and J genes are TRBV30 and TRBJ2-3, with 7 bases lining up with TRBD2. Germline values: CDR1 GTSNPN, CDR2 SVGIG (reference sequence). The CDR3 spans 15 residues. The junction had 6 bases not matched to a gene; V was cut back by 0 bases and J by 3 bases. DNA of the CDR3: TGTGCCTGGAGTGTGGGTAGCGGGTGGACAGATACGCAGTATTTT. Translating gives CAWSVGSGWTDTQYF.

The chain couples TRBV5-8 to TRBJ2-5, with 9 bases that match TRBD2. The CDR3 contains 17 residues. With 0 bases clipped from V and 5 bases from J, the junction kept 11 bases outside the gene matches. In germline, CDR1 is SGHTS, CDR2 YDEGEE. CDR3 in DNA: TGTGCCAGCAGCTTGGGCATTGCGGGAGGGCCCTTGGAGACCCAGTACTTC. It translates to CASSLGIAGGPLETQYF.

The rearrangement joins TRBV4-2 to TRBJ1-1, with D perhaps TRBD1 (5 bases). There are 16 residues in the CDR3. Germline assignment: CDR1 LGHNA and CDR2 YNFKEQ. V lost 1 base to trimming and J lost 5 bases, with 17 bases between them. The CDR3 sequence: CASSQAGPGIGTEAFF. The CDR3 nucleotides are TGTGCCAGCAGCCAAGCGGGCCCAGGGATCGGGACTGAAGCTTTCTTT.